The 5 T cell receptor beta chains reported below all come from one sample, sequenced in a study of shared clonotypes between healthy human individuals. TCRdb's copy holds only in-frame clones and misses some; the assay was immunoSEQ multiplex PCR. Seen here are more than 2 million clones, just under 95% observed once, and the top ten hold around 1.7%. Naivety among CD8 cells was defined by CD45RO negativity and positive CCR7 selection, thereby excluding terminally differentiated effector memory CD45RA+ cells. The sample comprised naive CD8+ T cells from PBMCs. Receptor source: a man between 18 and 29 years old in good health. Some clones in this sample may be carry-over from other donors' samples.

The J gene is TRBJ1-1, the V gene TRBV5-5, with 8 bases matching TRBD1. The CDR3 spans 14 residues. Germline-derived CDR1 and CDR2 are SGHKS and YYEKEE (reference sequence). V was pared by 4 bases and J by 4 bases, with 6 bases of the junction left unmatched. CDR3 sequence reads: CASSGRQGSTEAFF. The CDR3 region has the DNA TGTGCCAGCAGCGGGAGACAGGGGAGCACTGAAGCTTTCTTT.

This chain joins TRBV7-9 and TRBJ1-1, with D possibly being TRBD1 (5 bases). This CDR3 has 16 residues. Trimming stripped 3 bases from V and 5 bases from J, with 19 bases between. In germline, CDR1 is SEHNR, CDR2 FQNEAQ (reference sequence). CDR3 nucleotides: TGTGCCAGCAGCTTTTTCGGACAAAGAGGGAGGACTGAAGCTTTCTTT. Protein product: CASSFFGQRGRTEAFF. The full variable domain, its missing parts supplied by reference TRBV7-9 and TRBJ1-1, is DTGVSQNPRHKITKRGQNVTFRCDPISEHNRLYWYRQTLGQGPEFLTYFQNEAQLEKSRLLSDRFSAERPKGSFSTLEIQRTEQGDSAMYLCASSFFGQRGRTEAFFGQGTRLTVV.

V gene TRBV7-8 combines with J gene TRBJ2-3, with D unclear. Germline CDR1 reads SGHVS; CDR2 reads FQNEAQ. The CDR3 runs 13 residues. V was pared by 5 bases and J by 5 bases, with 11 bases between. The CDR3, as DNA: TGTGCCAGCAGCACCGTCCCCCGAGATACGCAGTATTTT. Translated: CASSTVPRDTQYF. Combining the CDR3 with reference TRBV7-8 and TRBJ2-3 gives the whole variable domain GAGVSQSPRYKVAKRGQDVALRCDPISGHVSLFWYQQALGQGPEFLTYFQNEAQLDKSGLPSDRFFAERPEGSVSTLKIQRTQQEDSAVYLCASSTVPRDTQYFGPGTRLTVL.

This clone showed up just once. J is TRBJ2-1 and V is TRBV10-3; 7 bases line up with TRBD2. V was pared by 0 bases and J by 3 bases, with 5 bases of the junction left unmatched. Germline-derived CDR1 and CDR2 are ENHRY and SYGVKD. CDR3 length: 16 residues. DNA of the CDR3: TGTGCCATCAGTGAGTCAGCGGGGCAGAACTACAATGAGCAGTTCTTC. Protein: CAISESAGQNYNEQFF.

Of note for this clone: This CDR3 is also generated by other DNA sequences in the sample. The CDR3 loop is CASSVGRSNQPQHF. In DNA, the CDR3 is TGTGCCAGCAGCGTCGGCAGGTCCAATCAGCCCCAGCATTTT. The gene calls are TRBV9 and TRBJ1-5, with D unclear. Germline values: CDR1 SGDLS, CDR2 YYNGEE. V dropped 2 bases and J dropped 3 bases, with 9 bases sitting between them. This CDR3 has 14 amino acids. Variable domain in full (rest from reference TRBV9 and TRBJ1-5): DSGVTQTPKHLITATGQRVTLRCSPRSGDLSVYWYQQSLDQGLQFLIQYYNGEERAKGNILERFSAQQFPDLHSELNLSSLELGDSALYFCASSVGRSNQPQHFGDGTRLSIL.